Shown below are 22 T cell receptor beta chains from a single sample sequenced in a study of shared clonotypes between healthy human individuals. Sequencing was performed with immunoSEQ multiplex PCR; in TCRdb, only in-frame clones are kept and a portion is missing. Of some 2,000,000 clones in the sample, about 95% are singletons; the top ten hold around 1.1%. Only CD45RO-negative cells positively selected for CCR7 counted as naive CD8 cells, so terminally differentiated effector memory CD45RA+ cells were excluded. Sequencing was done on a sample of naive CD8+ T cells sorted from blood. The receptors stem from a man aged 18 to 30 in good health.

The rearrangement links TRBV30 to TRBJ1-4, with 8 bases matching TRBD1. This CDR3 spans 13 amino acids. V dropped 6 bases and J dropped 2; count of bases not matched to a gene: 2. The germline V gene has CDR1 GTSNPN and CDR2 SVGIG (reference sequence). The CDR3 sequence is CACWTGTNEKLFF. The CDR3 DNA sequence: TGTGCCTGCTGGACAGGGACTAATGAAAAACTGTTTTTT.

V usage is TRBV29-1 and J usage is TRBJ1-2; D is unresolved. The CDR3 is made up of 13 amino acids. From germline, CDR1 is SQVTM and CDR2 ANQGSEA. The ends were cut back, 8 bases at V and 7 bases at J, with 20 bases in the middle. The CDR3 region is CSHDESAGGGYTF. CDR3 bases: TGCAGCCACGACGAGTCGGCGGGAGGTGGCTACACCTTC.

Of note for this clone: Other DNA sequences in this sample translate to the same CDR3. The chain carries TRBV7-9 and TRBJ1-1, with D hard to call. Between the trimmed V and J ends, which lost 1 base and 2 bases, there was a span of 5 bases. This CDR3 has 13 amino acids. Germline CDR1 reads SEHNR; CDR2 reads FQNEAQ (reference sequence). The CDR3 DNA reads TGTGCCAGCAGCTTAGTGGGTAACACTGAAGCTTTCTTT. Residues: CASSLVGNTEAFF.

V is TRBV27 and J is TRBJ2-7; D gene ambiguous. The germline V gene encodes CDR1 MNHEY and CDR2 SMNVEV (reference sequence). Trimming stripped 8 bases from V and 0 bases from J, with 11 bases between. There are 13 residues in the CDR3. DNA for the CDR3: TGTGCCAGCGGCTTTATTGGCTCCTACGAGCAGTACTTC. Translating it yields CASGFIGSYEQYF.

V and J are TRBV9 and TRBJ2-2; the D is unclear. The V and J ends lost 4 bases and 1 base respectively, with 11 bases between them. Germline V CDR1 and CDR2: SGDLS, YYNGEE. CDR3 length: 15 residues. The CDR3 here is CASSPPVVNTGELFF. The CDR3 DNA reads TGTGCCAGCAGCCCCCCAGTAGTGAACACCGGGGAGCTGTTTTTT.

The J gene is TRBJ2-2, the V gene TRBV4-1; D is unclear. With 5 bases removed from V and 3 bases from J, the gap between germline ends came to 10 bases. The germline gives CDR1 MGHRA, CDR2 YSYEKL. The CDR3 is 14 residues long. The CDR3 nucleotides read TGCGCCAGCAGCTACGCCGTCTACACCGGGGAGCTGTTTTTT. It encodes CASSYAVYTGELFF.

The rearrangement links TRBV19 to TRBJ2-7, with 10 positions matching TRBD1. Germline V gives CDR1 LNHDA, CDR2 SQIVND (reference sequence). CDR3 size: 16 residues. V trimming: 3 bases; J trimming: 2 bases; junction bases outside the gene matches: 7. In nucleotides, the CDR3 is TGTGCCAGTAGTATTCTCTCCGGGACAGGGGCCTACGAGCAGTACTTC. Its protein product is CASSILSGTGAYEQYF.

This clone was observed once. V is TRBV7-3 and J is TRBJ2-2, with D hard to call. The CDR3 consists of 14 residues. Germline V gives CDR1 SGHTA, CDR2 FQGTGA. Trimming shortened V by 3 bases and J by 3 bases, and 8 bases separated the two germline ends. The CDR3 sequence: CASSLPDDTGELFF. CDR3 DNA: TGTGCCAGCAGCTTGCCAGACGACACCGGGGAGCTGTTTTTT.

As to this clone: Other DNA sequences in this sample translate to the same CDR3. CDR3 DNA sequence: TGTGCCAGCAGCTTAGTAGGGCAGTCCTACGAGCAGTACTTC. Translation gives CASSLVGQSYEQYF. V usage is TRBV7-2 and J usage is TRBJ2-7, with D unclear. The germline gives CDR1 SGHTA, CDR2 FQGNSA. The length of the CDR3 is 14 residues. Trimming left V 1 base short and J 1 base short, with 8 bases between.

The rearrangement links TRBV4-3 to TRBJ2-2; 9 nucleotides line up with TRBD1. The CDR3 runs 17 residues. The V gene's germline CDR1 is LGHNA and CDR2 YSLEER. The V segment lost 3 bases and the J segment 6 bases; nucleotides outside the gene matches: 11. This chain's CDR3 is CASSQVLTGGKSGELFF. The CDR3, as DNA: TGCGCCAGCAGCCAGGTTCTGACAGGGGGTAAATCCGGGGAGCTGTTTTTT.

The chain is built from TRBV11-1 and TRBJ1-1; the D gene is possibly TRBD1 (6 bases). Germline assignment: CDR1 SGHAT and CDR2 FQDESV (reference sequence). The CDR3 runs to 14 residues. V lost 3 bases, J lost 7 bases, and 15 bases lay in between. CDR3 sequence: CASSLIEGGVEAFF. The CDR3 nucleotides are TGTGCCAGCAGCTTGATTGAGGGGGGCGTTGAAGCTTTCTTT.

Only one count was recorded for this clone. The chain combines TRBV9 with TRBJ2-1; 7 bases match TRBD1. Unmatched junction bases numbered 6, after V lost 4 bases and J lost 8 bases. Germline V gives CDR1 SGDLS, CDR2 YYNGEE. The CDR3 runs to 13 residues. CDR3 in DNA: TGTGCCAGCAGCCCAGGGGGAGTTCATGAGCAGTTCTTC. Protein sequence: CASSPGGVHEQFF.

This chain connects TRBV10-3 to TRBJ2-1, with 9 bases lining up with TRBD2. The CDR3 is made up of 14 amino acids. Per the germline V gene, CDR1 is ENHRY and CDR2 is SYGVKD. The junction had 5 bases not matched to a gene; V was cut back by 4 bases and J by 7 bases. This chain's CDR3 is CAISASGTGNEQFF. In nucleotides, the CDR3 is TGTGCCATCAGTGCTAGCGGGACTGGTAATGAGCAGTTCTTC.

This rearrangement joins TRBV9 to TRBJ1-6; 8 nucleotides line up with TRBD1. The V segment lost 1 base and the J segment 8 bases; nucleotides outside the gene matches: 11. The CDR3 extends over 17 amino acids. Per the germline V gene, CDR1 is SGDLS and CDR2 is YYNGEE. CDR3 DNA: TGTGCCAGCAGCGTAAAGCCCAGGGGGCTAATCGATTCACCCCTCCACTTT. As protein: CASSVKPRGLIDSPLHF.

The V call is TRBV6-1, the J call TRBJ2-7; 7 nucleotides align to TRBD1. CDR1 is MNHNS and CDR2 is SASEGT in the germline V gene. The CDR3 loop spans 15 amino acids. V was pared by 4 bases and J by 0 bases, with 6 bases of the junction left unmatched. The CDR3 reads CASSAWDSNSYEQYF. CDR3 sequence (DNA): TGTGCCAGCAGTGCGTGGGACAGCAACTCCTACGAGCAGTACTTC.

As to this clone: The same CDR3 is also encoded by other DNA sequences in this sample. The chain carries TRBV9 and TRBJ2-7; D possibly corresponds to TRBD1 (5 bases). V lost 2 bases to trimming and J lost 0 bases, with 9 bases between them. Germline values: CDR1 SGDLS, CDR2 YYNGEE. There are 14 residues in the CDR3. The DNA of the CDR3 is TGTGCCAGCAGCGTGACAGAGAGCTCCTACGAGCAGTACTTC. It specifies CASSVTESSYEQYF.

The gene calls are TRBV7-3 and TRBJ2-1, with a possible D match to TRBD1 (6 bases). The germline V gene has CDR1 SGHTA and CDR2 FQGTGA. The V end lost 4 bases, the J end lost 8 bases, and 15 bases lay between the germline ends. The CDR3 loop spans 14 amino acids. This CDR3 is CASSSPGVGDEQFF. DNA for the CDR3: TGTGCCAGCAGCTCACCAGGGGTGGGCGATGAGCAGTTCTTC.

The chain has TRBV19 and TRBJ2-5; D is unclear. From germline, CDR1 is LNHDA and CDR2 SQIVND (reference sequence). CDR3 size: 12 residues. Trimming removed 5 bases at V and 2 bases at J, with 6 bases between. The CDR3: CASSGFQETQYF. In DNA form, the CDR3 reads TGTGCCAGTAGTGGTTTTCAAGAGACCCAGTACTTC.

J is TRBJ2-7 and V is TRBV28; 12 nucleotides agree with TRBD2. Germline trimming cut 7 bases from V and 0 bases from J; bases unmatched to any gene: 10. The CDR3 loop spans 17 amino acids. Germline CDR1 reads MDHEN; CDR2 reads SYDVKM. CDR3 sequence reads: CASTVATSGGSSYEQYF. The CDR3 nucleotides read TGTGCCAGCACCGTTGCCACTAGCGGGGGGAGCTCCTACGAGCAGTACTTC.

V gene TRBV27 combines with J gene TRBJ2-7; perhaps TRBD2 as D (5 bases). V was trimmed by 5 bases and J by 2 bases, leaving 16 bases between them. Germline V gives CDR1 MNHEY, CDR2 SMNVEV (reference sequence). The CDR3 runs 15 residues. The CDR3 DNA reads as TGTGCCAGCAGTCCTGAAGGGCGGGCGACCTACGAGCAGTACTTC. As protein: CASSPEGRATYEQYF.

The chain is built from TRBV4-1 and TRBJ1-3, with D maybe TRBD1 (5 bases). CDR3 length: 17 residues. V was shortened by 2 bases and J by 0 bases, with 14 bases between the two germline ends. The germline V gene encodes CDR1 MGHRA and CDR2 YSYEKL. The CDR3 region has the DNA TGCGCCAGCAGCCAACTGGGGACTGGGGCCTCTGGAAACACCATATATTTT. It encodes CASSQLGTGASGNTIYF.

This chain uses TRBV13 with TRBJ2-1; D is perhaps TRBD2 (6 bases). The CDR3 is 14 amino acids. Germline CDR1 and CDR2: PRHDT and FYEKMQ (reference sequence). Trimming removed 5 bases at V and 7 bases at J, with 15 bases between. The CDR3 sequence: CASSLDASANEQFF. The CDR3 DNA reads TGTGCCAGCAGCCTAGACGCTAGCGCGAATGAGCAGTTCTTC.